A selection of T cell receptor beta chains follows, all from one sample in a study of T cell responses to AZD1222 COVID-19 vaccine. Produced via immunoSEQ multiplex PCR; TCRdb's table is partial and in-frame only. The table includes around 140,000 clones, 92% detected once. This sample comprised peripheral blood, obtained 28 days after the second AZD1222 dose. These receptors were taken from an adult who received the AZD1222 COVID-19 vaccine. Each CDR3 is given with its conserved first and last residue. Fields, in order: J gene, V gene, CDR3 length, clone size, D gene, CDR3 DNA, CDR3 protein. A D gene is named only where the DNA matches it firmly. A clone size is listed for some rows: how often the clone was seen (once, few, many), or a class if it is expanded.

TRBJ2-5 TRBV5-4 13 . . TGTGCCAGCAGCTTGTCCAGAGAAGAGACCCAGTACTTC CASSLSREETQYF
TRBJ1-2 TRBV7-8 11 . TRBD1 TGTGCCAGCAGGCTTGGACAGGCACAGACCTTC CASRLGQAQTF
TRBJ2-5 TRBV7-2 15 . . TGTGCCAGCAGCTTAGGGGCATCCTACCAAGAGACCCAGTACTTC CASSLGASYQETQYF
TRBJ1-2 TRBV18 13 . . TGTGCCAGCTCACCTCAACGGATTTATGGCTACACCTTC CASSPQRIYGYTF
TRBJ2-5 TRBV28 14 . . TGTGCCAGCAGTTTACCCCACTGGAAAGAGACCCAGTACTTC CASSLPHWKETQYF
TRBJ2-1 TRBV5-4 17 . TRBD2 TGTGCCAGCAGCTTGGGTGGAGGACTAGCGGTTGACAATGAGCAGTTCTTC CASSLGGGLAVDNEQFF
TRBJ2-1 TRBV4-3 16 . TRBD2 TGCGCCAGCAGCCCACGTAGCGGGAGGGCCTTCAATGAGCAGTTCTTC CASSPRSGRAFNEQFF
TRBJ1-5 TRBV30 16 . . TGTGCCTGGATTCGGGCCTCCCTTTGGAGCAATCAGCCCCAGCATTTT CAWIRASLWSNQPQHF
TRBJ1-4 TRBV30 20 . TRBD1 TGTGCCTGGACGAAAACATGGGGACAGGGAAGGTATATTCGGATTGAAAAACTGTTTTTT CAWTKTWGQGRYIRIEKLFF
TRBJ1-2 TRBV11-2 12 . . TGTGCCAGCAGCCCAATGGGGGACGGCTACACCTTC CASSPMGDGYTF
TRBJ2-5 TRBV25-1 16 . TRBD1 TGTGCCAGCAGTGAAGCCGGGACAGGGGCCCAGGAGACCCAGTACTTC CASSEAGTGAQETQYF
TRBJ1-2 TRBV5-4 14 . TRBD1 TGTGCCAGCAGCCCCCGAACAGGGGGAGAAGGCTACACCTTC CASSPRTGGEGYTF
TRBJ2-5 TRBV3-1/TRBV3-2 13 . . TGTGCCAGCAGCGAACCGGGACTCCCGGACGGGTACTTC CASSEPGLPDGYF
TRBJ1-6 TRBV18 15 . TRBD1 TGTGCCAGCTCACCCGGACAGGCTTCTAATTCACCCCTCCACTTT CASSPGQASNSPLHF
TRBJ1-1 TRBV7-2 13 . TRBD1 TGTGCCAGCAGCGGGGACAGGGTCACTGAAGCTTTCTTT CASSGDRVTEAFF
TRBJ2-1 TRBV7-9 14 . . TGTGCCAGCAGCTTAAATGGGGAGTGGGATGAGCAGTTCTTC CASSLNGEWDEQFF
TRBJ1-2 TRBV15 15 . . TGTGCCACCAGCAGAGACCTCCTGGCCAACTATGGCTACACCTTC CATSRDLLANYGYTF
TRBJ1-2 TRBV21-1 14 . . TGTGCCAGCAGCAGAGTCCAGACAGACTATGGCTACACCTTC CASSRVQTDYGYTF
TRBJ1-2 TRBV18 13 . . TGTGCCAGCTCACCAGATGGCAGCTATGGCTACACCTTC CASSPDGSYGYTF
TRBJ2-2 TRBV24-1 14 . . TGTGCCACAGGAGGGTCTGCGAACACCGGGGAGCTGTTTTTT CATGGSANTGELFF
TRBJ2-7 TRBV28 14 . . TGTGCCAGCAGTCCGACCCACACAGGGCGCGAGCAGTACTTC CASSPTHTGREQYF
TRBJ1-3 TRBV7-2 15 . . TGTGCCAGCAGCGGACAGAGAAATTCTGGAAACACCATATATTTT CASSGQRNSGNTIYF
TRBJ2-3 TRBV5-1 12 . . TGCGCCAGCAGCTTGGACACAGATACGCAGTATTTT CASSLDTDTQYF
TRBJ2-7 TRBV7-2 13 . TRBD1 TGTGCCAGCAGTATGGACAGGTCCTACGAGCAGTACTTC CASSMDRSYEQYF
TRBJ1-5 TRBV7-8 13 . . TGTGCCAGCAGCGGAAATAGCAATCAGCCCCAGCATTTT CASSGNSNQPQHF
TRBJ2-6 TRBV6-5 14 . TRBD2 TGTGCCAGCAGGCGGGGGGTAGGGGCCAACGTCCTGACTTTC CASRRGVGANVLTF
TRBJ2-1 TRBV2 15 . . TGTGCCAGCAGTGAGCGGCCTCGGGGAGGCAATGAGCAGTTCTTC CASSERPRGGNEQFF
TRBJ2-1 TRBV6-5 15 . . TGTGCCAGCAGTTACGCCCGGGGGCGATACAATGAGCAGTTCTTC CASSYARGRYNEQFF
TRBJ1-6 TRBV28 14 . . TGTGCCAGCAGTCCCCCCTCTTATAATTCACCCCTCCACTTT CASSPPSYNSPLHF
TRBJ1-2 TRBV28 14 . . TGTGCCAGCAGCCCCCCGCATGTGAGGTGGGGCTACACCTTC CASSPPHVRWGYTF
TRBJ1-4 TRBV7-2 16 . TRBD1 TGTGCCAGCAGCTCACCCCCGGGACAGAGTAATGAAAAACTGTTTTTT CASSSPPGQSNEKLFF
TRBJ2-2 TRBV7-2 14 . TRBD2 TGTGCCAGCAGCCCAGCGGGAGACACCGGGGAGCTGTTTTTT CASSPAGDTGELFF
TRBJ1-2 TRBV18 13 . . TGTGCCAGCTCAATGGACATCCTCGATGGCTACACCTTC CASSMDILDGYTF
TRBJ2-2 TRBV11-3 18 . . TGTGCCAGCAGCTTAGGGACTCGTGGTAGCGGGAACACCGGGGAGCTGTTTTTT CASSLGTRGSGNTGELFF
TRBJ2-2 TRBV7-9 14 . TRBD2 TGTGCCAGCAGTTACAGCGGGGACACCGGGGAGCTGTTTTTT CASSYSGDTGELFF
TRBJ1-2 TRBV5-1 15 . TRBD1 TGCGCCAGCAGCTTGGGTGGACAGGGGGGCGATGGCTACACCTTC CASSLGGQGGDGYTF
TRBJ1-1 TRBV6-6 14 . TRBD1 TGTGCCAGCCTAACAGGGGGCCGGGACACTGAAGCTTTCTTT CASLTGGRDTEAFF
TRBJ2-5 TRBV7-9 11 . . TGTGCCAGCACCCGATCTGGGACCCAGTACTTC CASTRSGTQYF
TRBJ2-5 TRBV6-2/TRBV6-3 18 few TRBD1 TGTGCCAGCAGTACTCTACGGGGGACAGAGACAGGGGCAGAGACCCAGTACTTC CASSTLRGTETGAETQYF
TRBJ2-2 TRBV5-5 14 . . TGTGCCAGCAGCGCTTACTTGAACACCGGGGAGCTGTTTTTT CASSAYLNTGELFF
TRBJ2-5 TRBV9 14 . . TGTGCCAGCAGCGTAGATCACTATTGGAACGACCAGTACTTC CASSVDHYWNDQYF
TRBJ2-1 TRBV19 15 . . TGTGCCAGTAGTATTTCCCGGGGGTCCTACAATGAGCAGTTCTTC CASSISRGSYNEQFF
TRBJ2-2 TRBV19 15 . TRBD1 TGTGCCAGTAGTGCGGGACAGGCGAACACCGGGGAGCTGTTTTTT CASSAGQANTGELFF
TRBJ1-2 TRBV6-2/TRBV6-3 15 . . TGTGCCAGCAATTACCGGGACCTCGGAGGCTATGGCTACACCTTC CASNYRDLGGYGYTF
TRBJ2-1 TRBV9 15 . . TGTGCCAGCAGCCCCCGACTAGTAGGCTACAATGAGCAGTTCTTC CASSPRLVGYNEQFF